This T cell receptor (beta chain) is from a study of blood T cell repertoires in COVID-19. Study-level background: From the United States, Italy and Spain came samples of acute and convalescent COVID-19. PBMCs, B-cell-depleted T cells, or T cells were the source of the cDNA or gDNA that made up the material.

CDR1 and CDR2 (germline): KGHSH, LQKENI. CDR3 length: 14 amino acids. The ends lost 3 bases at V and 7 bases at J; junction bases unmatched: 5. As handled by the study authors: Quantification of nucleated cells was approximated via reference gene primer amplification. Method: immunoSEQ multiplex PCR; TCRdb's copy keeps in-frame clones and lacks some. For V, J and clone size, that table is used; D and trimming come from the DNA. This sample carries approximately 16,000 clones, around 84% of them seen once, and the ten largest clones take 10% to 15%. The sample comprised peripheral blood. The receptor was derived from a human donor in a cohort sampled during active COVID-19. The rearrangement joins TRBV18 to TRBJ1-2; TRBD1 matches at 10 bases. The CDR3 nucleotides read TGTGCCAGCTCACCGCCGGGACAGGGGACTGGCTACACCTTC. Encoded protein: CASSPPGQGTGYTF.